The 26 T cell receptor beta chains reported below all come from one sample, sequenced in a study of T cell responses to AZD1222 COVID-19 vaccine. TCRdb's table, derived via immunoSEQ multiplex PCR, lists solely in-frame clones and lacks some. The table has 90,000 to 100,000 clones, 70% to 90% seen once. Sequenced here: peripheral blood, sampled on day 0 of AZD1222 vaccination. These receptors all come from an adult in good health.

This rearrangement joins TRBV5-8 to TRBJ2-3, with a tentative D call TRBD2 (5 bases). The V and J ends lost 4 bases and 3 bases respectively, with 15 bases between them. The CDR3 sequence is 15 residues long. Germline CDR1 is SGHTS and CDR2 is YDEGEE. The CDR3 DNA follows: TGTGCCAGCAGCGGAGGACCTTACCCAACAGATACGCAGTATTTT. Translated: CASSGGPYPTDTQYF.

The chain couples TRBV9 to TRBJ2-1; 7 bases map to TRBD1. The germline V gene encodes CDR1 SGDLS and CDR2 YYNGEE. This CDR3 comprises 18 residues. V was clipped by 3 bases and J by 7 bases; unmatched bases: 19. CDR3 nucleotide sequence: TGTGCCAGCAGCGCCGCCGGCGGAGCCAGGGGGTACACGAATGAGCAGTTCTTC. This gives the protein CASSAAGGARGYTNEQFF.

CDR3 nucleotides: TGTGCCAGCAGTTATGGGAACAATGAGCAGTTCTTC. Protein: CASSYGNNEQFF. The chain links TRBV6-2 or TRBV6-3 to TRBJ2-1; no clear D gene. The CDR3 runs to 12 residues. Germline V lookup: CDR1 MNHEY, CDR2 SVGEGT. The V end lost 3 bases, the J end lost 5 bases, and 5 bases lay between the germline ends.

The CDR3, as DNA: TGCGCCAGCAGCCAAGAAGGGTCCTCCCGGGAGCCCCAGCATTTT. Its protein product is CASSQEGSSREPQHF. The chain carries TRBV4-1 and TRBJ1-5; D is uncertain. The germline V and J ends were trimmed by 0 bases and 8 bases, with 14 bases remaining between them. There are 15 residues in the CDR3. CDR1 MGHRA and CDR2 YSYEKL come from the germline V gene.

The gene calls are TRBV6-5 and TRBJ1-1, with D uncertain. The V gene's germline CDR1 is MNHEY and CDR2 SVGAGI. Trimming left V 4 bases short and J 4 bases short, with 10 bases between. The CDR3 loop spans 13 amino acids. The CDR3 DNA is TGTGCCAGCAGTTCCGGCTGGGGCACTGAAGCTTTCTTT. It codes for CASSSGWGTEAFF.

The chain joins TRBV9 to TRBJ1-1, with 7 positions matching TRBD1. This CDR3 contains 15 residues. Germline CDR1 SGDLS, CDR2 YYNGEE. The trim removed 4 bases at V and 0 bases at J, leaving 6 bases unmatched. The CDR3 here is CASSSTGNMNTEAFF. The CDR3 DNA is TGTGCCAGCAGCTCGACAGGGAATATGAACACTGAAGCTTTCTTT. Filled out from reference TRBV9 and TRBJ1-1, the complete variable domain reads DSGVTQTPKHLITATGQRVTLRCSPRSGDLSVYWYQQSLDQGLQFLIQYYNGEERAKGNILERFSAQQFPDLHSELNLSSLELGDSALYFCASSSTGNMNTEAFFGQGTRLTVV.

The V and J genes are TRBV27 and TRBJ2-2; D not resolved. V was clipped by 3 bases and J by 1 base, with 9 bases between them. This CDR3 region has 15 residues. The germline V gene has CDR1 MNHEY and CDR2 SMNVEV (reference sequence). The CDR3 DNA reads TGTGCCAGCAGTTTCAATGGCAGGAACACCGGGGAGCTGTTTTTT. It specifies CASSFNGRNTGELFF.

The rearrangement joins TRBV11-2 to TRBJ2-2; no firm D call. The CDR3 runs to 18 residues. V was trimmed by 5 bases and J by 1 base, leaving 20 bases between them. Germline V lookup: CDR1 SGHAT, CDR2 FQNNGV. CDR3 sequence: CASSRNNDLWENTGELFF. For the CDR3, the DNA is TGTGCCAGCAGCCGCAATAATGATCTATGGGAGAACACCGGGGAGCTGTTTTTT.

CDR3 sequence: CASKDSGGAFSGNTIYF. Written as DNA, the CDR3 is TGTGCCAGCAAAGACTCAGGGGGCGCATTCTCTGGAAACACCATATATTTT. The V and J genes are TRBV2 and TRBJ1-3; 8 bases are shared with TRBD1. Germline CDR1 and CDR2: SNHLY and FYNNEI. V dropped 7 bases and J dropped 0; count of bases not matched to a gene: 11. The CDR3 has 17 residues. Complete variable domain (other parts from reference TRBV2 and TRBJ1-3): EPEVTQTPSHQVTQMGQEVILRCVPISNHLYFYWYRQILGQKVEFLVSFYNNEISEKSEIFDDQFSVERPDGSNFTLKIRSTKLEDSAMYFCASKDSGGAFSGNTIYFGEGSWLTVV.

V and J are TRBV6-5 and TRBJ1-2, with D possibly TRBD1 on 5 matching bases. Trimming shortened V by 6 bases and J by 3 bases, and 11 bases separated the two germline ends. The CDR3 has 13 amino acids. The germline CDR1 and CDR2 sequences are MNHEY and SVGAGI. The chain's CDR3 is CASRLGPHYGYTF. The DNA of the CDR3 is TGTGCCAGCAGACTGGGACCGCACTATGGCTACACCTTC.

The J gene is TRBJ1-1, the V gene TRBV27; the D is unclear. Trimming stripped 3 bases from V and 10 bases from J, with 15 bases between. The germline gives CDR1 MNHEY, CDR2 SMNVEV (reference sequence). The length of the CDR3 is 13 residues. The CDR3 bases are TGTGCCAGCAGTTTCGATCCACGTCGGGGAGCTTTCTTT. Protein product: CASSFDPRRGAFF.

V is TRBV6-2 or TRBV6-3 and J is TRBJ1-5; the D is unclear. Trimming stripped 1 base from V and 5 bases from J, with 9 bases between. The CDR3 runs 14 residues. CDR1 is MNHEY and CDR2 is SVGEGT in the germline V gene. The CDR3 protein is CASSYYSSHQPQHF. The CDR3 nucleotides read TGTGCCAGCAGTTACTACAGCTCCCATCAGCCCCAGCATTTT.

This chain joins TRBV18 and TRBJ2-7; 7 bases fit TRBD2. This CDR3 region has 14 residues. With V trimmed by 6 bases and J by 5 bases, 10 bases remained unmatched. CDR1 and CDR2 (germline): KGHSH, LQKENI. The CDR3 sequence: CASSPSGILDEQYV. CDR3 DNA sequence: TGTGCCAGCTCTCCAAGCGGGATCCTCGACGAGCAGTACGTC.

This clone has a single count. The chain combines TRBV4-2 with TRBJ2-5, with D maybe TRBD1 (6 bases). V shed 1 base and J shed 1 base, with 13 bases lying between them. This CDR3 region has 16 residues. Germline values: CDR1 LGHNA, CDR2 YNFKEQ. CDR3 in DNA: TGTGCCAGCAGCCAAGTCCCCCAGGGGACCCAAGAGACCCAGTACTTC. It yields the protein CASSQVPQGTQETQYF.

The chain has TRBV29-1 and TRBJ2-1, with 8 bases fitting TRBD2. The CDR3 runs 12 residues. Per germline, CDR1 SQVTM and CDR2 ANQGSEA. J gave up 5 bases and V 7 bases, and 4 bases lay outside the gene matches. The CDR3 sequence is CSAISGNNEQFF. The DNA of the CDR3 is TGCAGCGCCATTAGCGGGAACAATGAGCAGTTCTTC.

CDR3 loop: CASSLSQGRETQYF. The CDR3, as DNA: TGTGCCAGCAGCTTATCCCAGGGTAGGGAGACCCAGTACTTC. The chain carries TRBV11-3 and TRBJ2-5; D possibly corresponds to TRBD1 (5 bases). Trimming took 2 bases from V and 5 from J, leaving 12 bases between them. The germline gives CDR1 SGHNT, CDR2 YENEEA. This CDR3 contains 14 residues.

J is TRBJ2-2 and V is TRBV13; D remains unclear. V was trimmed by 5 bases and J by 7 bases, leaving 8 bases between them. Germline V gene sequence: CDR1 PRHDT, CDR2 FYEKMQ (reference sequence). This CDR3 region has 12 residues. The DNA of the CDR3 is TGTGCCAGCAGCCTGCCGGGCGGGGAGCTGTTTTTT. Its translation: CASSLPGGELFF.

This sequence joins TRBV10-3 and TRBJ2-3; D is unclear. The CDR3 is 14 amino acids. V was clipped by 6 bases and J by 1 base, with 11 bases between them. The germline CDR1 and CDR2 sequences are ENHRY and SYGVKD. The chain's CDR3 is CAIREGVGTDTQYF. The CDR3 DNA reads as TGTGCCATCAGGGAAGGTGTAGGCACAGATACGCAGTATTTT.

This clone was recorded only once. A junction end diverges from the germline sequence, so it may reflect a read error. The chain joins TRBV6-2 or TRBV6-3 to TRBJ1-1; a weak D match, TRBD1 (5 bases). Germline V gene data show CDR1 as MNHEY and CDR2 as SVGEGT. The CDR3 has 15 residues. The CDR3 region is CASSDSRALNTEAFF. As DNA, the CDR3 is TGTGCCAGCAGTGACTCCAGGGCATTGAACACTGAAGCTTTCTTT.

The V gene is TRBV7-3, the J gene TRBJ2-5; tentatively, D is TRBD1 (7 bases). CDR3 length: 13 residues. Germline V gene lookup returns CDR1 SGHTA and CDR2 FQGTGA. The V end lost 5 bases, the J end lost 7 bases, and 14 bases lay between the germline ends. The CDR3 here is CASSHGQEGTQYF. CDR3 DNA: TGTGCCAGCAGCCACGGACAGGAGGGGACCCAGTACTTC.

This clone was counted once. The rearrangement links TRBV3-1 (or the pseudogene TRBV3-2) to TRBJ2-6; no clear D gene. The CDR3 contains 14 residues. In germline, CDR1 is LGHDT, CDR2 YNNKEL (reference sequence). Trimming shortened V by 4 bases and J by 0 bases, and 4 bases separated the two germline ends. This CDR3 reads CASSPYSGANVLTF. The CDR3 DNA sequence: TGTGCCAGCAGCCCTTACTCTGGGGCCAACGTCCTGACTTTC.

The rearrangement joins TRBV11-3 to TRBJ2-1; weak D call: TRBD2 (6 bases). Trimming left V 2 bases short and J 4 bases short, with 18 bases between. There are 17 residues in the CDR3. The V gene's germline CDR1 is SGHNT and CDR2 YENEEA. The CDR3 DNA reads TGTGCCAGCAGCTTATATGTTCGGGAGTCGGAGTACAATGAGCAGTTCTTC. It is translated as CASSLYVRESEYNEQFF.

The chain has TRBV9 and TRBJ2-3; D is unclear. Germline CDR1 is SGDLS and CDR2 is YYNGEE. Trimming removed 1 base at V and 5 bases at J, with 8 bases between. The CDR3 sequence is 13 residues long. CDR3 region: CASSVLSGDTQYF. The CDR3 DNA reads TGTGCCAGCAGCGTATTATCCGGAGATACGCAGTATTTT.

The chain links TRBV18 to TRBJ2-7; 7 bases match TRBD1. The germline CDR1 and CDR2 sequences are KGHSH and LQKENI. The CDR3 extends over 15 amino acids. After removal of 5 bases from V and 3 bases from J, the junction contained 10 bases not matched to a gene. For the CDR3, the DNA is TGTGCCAGCTCAGAGAGCAGACAGGGAGACTACGAGCAGTACTTC. This codes for CASSESRQGDYEQYF.

The chain combines TRBV28 with TRBJ1-6; D remains unclear. CDR3 size: 12 residues. V dropped 1 base and J dropped 12 bases, with 7 bases sitting between them. CDR1 and CDR2 (germline): MDHEN, SYDVKM. This chain's CDR3 is CASSLFAGPLHF. DNA of the CDR3: TGTGCCAGCAGTTTATTTGCGGGACCCCTCCACTTT.

This clone showed up just a few times. Germline is not matched at one junction end, which may reflect a read error. V gene TRBV6-5 combines with J gene TRBJ2-7; no clear D. This CDR3 comprises 11 residues. Germline V lookup: CDR1 MNHEY, CDR2 SVGAGI. In DNA form, the CDR3 reads TGTGCCAGCAGTTACTCCTTCGAGCAGTACTTC. This encodes CASSYSFEQYF.